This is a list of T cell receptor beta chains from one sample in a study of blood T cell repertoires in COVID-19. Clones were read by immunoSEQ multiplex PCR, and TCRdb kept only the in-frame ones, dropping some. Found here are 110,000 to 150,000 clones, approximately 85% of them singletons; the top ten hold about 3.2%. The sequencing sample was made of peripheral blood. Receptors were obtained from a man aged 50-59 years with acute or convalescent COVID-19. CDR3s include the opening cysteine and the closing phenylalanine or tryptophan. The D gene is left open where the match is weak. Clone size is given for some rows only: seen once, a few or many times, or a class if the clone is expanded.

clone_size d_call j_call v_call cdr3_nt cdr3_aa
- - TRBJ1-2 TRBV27 TGTGCCAGCAGTTTAAGGGCGGGCTATGGCTACACCTTC CASSLRAGYGYTF
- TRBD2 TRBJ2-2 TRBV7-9 TGTGCCAGCAGCTCGCGACTAGCGGGGGGCCCCACCGGGGAGCTGTTTTTT CASSSRLAGGPTGELFF
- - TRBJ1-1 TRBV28 TGTGCCAGCACCTTTTCACAGAGAATGGGTAGAGAGAACACTGAAGCTTTCTTT CASTFSQRMGRENTEAFF
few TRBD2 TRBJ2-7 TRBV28 TGTGCCAGCAGTCGCCTAGCGGGAGGGGTCCACGAGCAGTACTTC CASSRLAGGVHEQYF
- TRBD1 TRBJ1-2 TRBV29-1 TGCAGCGTTGAAGTCGGACAGGGCGAGAGTGGCTACACCTTC CSVEVGQGESGYTF
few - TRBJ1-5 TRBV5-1 TGCGCCAGCAGCCCGGAGGGTAATCAGCCCCAGCATTTT CASSPEGNQPQHF
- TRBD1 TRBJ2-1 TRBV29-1 TGCAGCGTCACCCGGGACAGGGGTTTAGGTGAGCAGTTCTTC CSVTRDRGLGEQFF
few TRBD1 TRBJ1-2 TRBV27 TGTGCCAGCAGTTTGGAGGGACAGGCCTTCTATGGCTACACCTTC CASSLEGQAFYGYTF
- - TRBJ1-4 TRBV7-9 TGTGCCAGCAGCCCAGGACAGACTACGAATGAAAAACTGTTTTTT CASSPGQTTNEKLFF
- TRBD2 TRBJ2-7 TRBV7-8 TGTGCCAGCAGCCCGGAGGCGGGGGGACTAGCGGCCTCCTACGAGCAGTACTTC CASSPEAGGLAASYEQYF
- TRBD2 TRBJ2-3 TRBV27 TGTGCCAGCAGTTTATCGGGACTAGCGGGGGGCCTGGCCGATACGCAGTATTTT CASSLSGLAGGLADTQYF
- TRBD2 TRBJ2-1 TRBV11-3 TGTGCCAGCAGCTTAGTTAGCGGGGTCTACAATGAGCAGTTCTTC CASSLVSGVYNEQFF
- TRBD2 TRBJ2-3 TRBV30 TGTGCCTGGAGTAACTCAAGGACTAGCGGGGGCAGAGATACGCAGTATTTT CAWSNSRTSGGRDTQYF
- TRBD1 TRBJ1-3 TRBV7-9 TGTGCCAGCAGACAACAGGGGAGCCGGTTCTCTGGAAACACCATATATTTT CASRQQGSRFSGNTIYF
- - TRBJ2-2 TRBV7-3 TGTGCCAGCAGCTCAGGACTTAACACCGGGGAGCTGTTTTTT CASSSGLNTGELFF
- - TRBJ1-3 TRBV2 TGTGCCAGCAGTAGACAGGCTCTCTCTGGAAACACCATATATTTT CASSRQALSGNTIYF
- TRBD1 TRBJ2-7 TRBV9 TGTGCCAGCAGCGTAGGATCGGGACAGAAAATGTACGAGCAGTACTTC CASSVGSGQKMYEQYF
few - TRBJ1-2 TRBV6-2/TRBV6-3 TGTGCCAGCAGTTACACCGTCAGGGTAGGGTATGGCTACACCTTC CASSYTVRVGYGYTF
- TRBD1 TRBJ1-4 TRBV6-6 TGTGCCAGCAGAGGTGGACAGGGATATTTGGATGAAAAACTGTTTTTT CASRGGQGYLDEKLFF
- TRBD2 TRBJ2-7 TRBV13 TGTGCCAGCAGCTTATGGGGGACTAACTACGAGCAGTACTTC CASSLWGTNYEQYF
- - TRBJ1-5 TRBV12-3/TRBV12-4 TGTGCCAGCAGTTTCAGGGGTCAGCCCCAGCATTTT CASSFRGQPQHF
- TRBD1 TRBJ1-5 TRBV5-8 TGTGCCAGCAGCTTGTACACAGGGGCCGCTTATAGCAATCAGCCCCAGCATTTT CASSLYTGAAYSNQPQHF
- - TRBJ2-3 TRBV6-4 TGTGCCAGCAGTAGGGGTGGGAGCACAGATACGCAGTATTTT CASSRGGSTDTQYF